These 17 T cell receptor beta chains share one sample of origin, sequenced in a study of T cells expressing NK-cell markers. After re-calling the 5' RACE reads, TCRdb lists one entry per CDR3 protein, DNA absent. The sample spans 400,000 to 550,000 distinct CDR3 sequences; the ten largest clones claim 6% to 8%. Sequenced input: blood T cells: a sorted CD56 or NKG2C T cell subset, CD4+ or CD8+ T cells, or bulk PBMC T cells (not recorded which). The receptor source for this set is a woman aged 18 to 75 in good health.

The chain is built from TRBV20-1 and TRBJ2-7; TCRdb designates TRBD2, a call that cannot be tested without DNA. This CDR3 is built from 14 residues. The V gene's germline CDR1 is DFQATT and CDR2 SNEGSKA (reference sequence). CDR3 region: CSARLAGLSYEQYF.

The V gene is TRBV11-2, the J gene TRBJ2-3; as DNA is missing, the TRBD1 call by TCRdb cannot be tested. This CDR3 region has 15 residues. Germline lookup yields CDR1 SGHAT and CDR2 FQNNGV. This CDR3 is CASSLDRPRGDTQYF.

J is TRBJ1-5 and V is TRBV3-1; the TCRdb call, TRBD1, lacks DNA for checking. This CDR3 comprises 14 residues. CDR1 LGHDT and CDR2 YNNKEL come from the germline V gene (reference sequence). CDR3 sequence: CASSQGTGSQPQHF.

The chain combines TRBV20-1 with TRBJ2-1; TCRdb's D call, TRBD1, is unchecked because there is no DNA. The CDR3 is made up of 15 amino acids. Germline CDR1 reads DFQATT; CDR2 reads SNEGSKA (reference sequence). This CDR3 reads CSAGGQVSSYNEQFF.

The chain uses TRBV20-1 and TRBJ2-5. CDR3 size: 13 residues. The V gene's germline CDR1 is DFQATT and CDR2 SNEGSKA (reference sequence). CDR3 protein: CSASKGTQETQYF.

The rearrangement links TRBV7-6 to TRBJ1-1; TCRdb proposes TRBD1, but this gene call is untestable without DNA. The CDR3 loop spans 15 amino acids. CDR1 and CDR2 (germline): SGHVS, FNYEAQ. The chain's CDR3 is CASSSDRAEITEAFF.

The rearrangement links TRBV3-1 to TRBJ2-3. CDR1 is LGHDT, CDR2 YNNKEL, per germline (reference sequence). The CDR3 contains 14 residues. CDR3 loop: CASTKRQGTDTQYF.

The gene calls are TRBV6-5 and TRBJ2-3; as DNA is missing, the TRBD2 call by TCRdb cannot be tested. The V gene's germline CDR1 is MNHEY and CDR2 SVGAGI. The CDR3 has 15 residues. CDR3 amino acids: CASNSPSGGSRGQYF.

V is TRBV7-6 and J is TRBJ2-2; TCRdb's D call, TRBD1, is unchecked because there is no DNA. The CDR3 spans 15 residues. CDR1 and CDR2 from the germline V gene are SGHVS and FNYEAQ. The chain's CDR3 is CASSLGPRGGGELFF.

V gene TRBV12-3 or TRBV12-4 combines with J gene TRBJ1-5; the TRBD1 assignment by TCRdb is unverifiable without DNA. The CDR3 spans 15 residues. This CDR3 reads CASSFMPGADQPQHF.

The rearrangement joins TRBV5-6 to TRBJ2-1. From germline, CDR1 is SGHDT and CDR2 YYEEEE. This CDR3 contains 16 residues. The CDR3 sequence: CASFLMALVAYNEQFF.

This chain connects TRBV5-1 to TRBJ2-3; TCRdb returns TRBD1, unconfirmable since there is no DNA. This CDR3 has 14 amino acids. Germline V CDR1 and CDR2: SGHRS, YFSETQ. The CDR3 sequence: CASSPQGAADTQYF.

The chain has TRBV28 and TRBJ1-2; TCRdb indicates TRBD1, and absent DNA this call remains unverified. The CDR3 length is 15 residues. From germline, CDR1 is MDHEN and CDR2 SYDVKM. This chain's CDR3 is CASSSRDGRHYGYTF.

The chain employs TRBV4-3 and TRBJ1-1. Per the germline V gene, CDR1 is LGHNA and CDR2 is YSLEER. The CDR3 runs 14 residues. CDR3 in amino acids: CASSHDRGNTEAFF.

V gene TRBV24-1 combines with J gene TRBJ1-5. The CDR3 is 12 residues long. Germline loops: CDR1 KGHDR, CDR2 SFDVKD. CDR3: CATSEGNQPQHF.

The chain carries TRBV28 and TRBJ2-1. This CDR3 has 13 residues. Germline V gives CDR1 MDHEN, CDR2 SYDVKM. CDR3 protein: CASRTSPYNEQFF.

The chain has TRBV7-9 and TRBJ2-1; TCRdb proposes TRBD1, but this gene call is untestable without DNA. The CDR3 runs to 14 residues. Germline CDR1 reads SEHNR; CDR2 reads FQNEAQ (reference sequence). The CDR3 spells CASSPPRLYNEQFF.